Below, 13 T cell receptor beta chains from the same sample are listed, as sequenced in a study of blood T cell repertoires in COVID-19 (dated by TCRdb to the early 2020s). The receptor library was made with the immunoSEQ multiplex PCR assay. The clones in this table, taken by TCRdb from immuneACCESS, are in-frame only. Not every clone is retained; where verified, under half of the shortfall comes from an unresolved V gene, and the cause of the rest is unknown. The sample table contains a few hundred thousand clones; only one count was recorded for 91% of them. Roughly 0.9% of the sample is in the top ten clones. Source material: PBMCs or T cells enriched from blood (not recorded which). The receptor set was obtained from a woman in her thirties or forties who had been exposed to COVID-19.

The J gene is TRBJ2-7, the V gene TRBV11-2; 11 bases line up with TRBD1. CDR3 length: 18 amino acids. Germline loops: CDR1 SGHAT, CDR2 FQNNGV. J was trimmed by 1 base and V by 5 bases; bases with no gene match: 13. The CDR3 DNA is TGTGCCAGCAGCACCCACTCACTCGGACAGGGGGCTTCCTACGAGCAGTACTTC. Translating gives CASSTHSLGQGASYEQYF.

This chain links TRBV5-8 with TRBJ2-5, with 13 positions matching TRBD2. J was trimmed by 4 bases and V by 0 bases; bases with no gene match: 3. The CDR3 is 16 residues long. Germline assignment: CDR1 SGHTS and CDR2 YDEGEE. The CDR3 region has the DNA TGTGCCAGCAGCTTGGGGACTAGCGGGAGTCGAGAGACCCAGTACTTC. Encoded protein: CASSLGTSGSRETQYF. The full variable domain, its missing parts supplied by reference TRBV5-8 and TRBJ2-5, is EAGVTQSPTHLIKTRGQQATLRCSPISGHTSVYWYQQALGLGLQFLLWYDEGEERNRGNFPPRFSGRQFPNYSSELNVNALELEDSALYLCASSLGTSGSRETQYFGPGTRLLVL.

The V and J genes are TRBV7-2 and TRBJ1-5; unclear D gene. CDR1 and CDR2 (germline): SGHTA, FQGNSA. The V gene lost 2 bases and the J gene lost 7 bases, with 12 bases spanning the gap. The CDR3 runs to 14 residues. DNA of the CDR3: TGTGCCAGCAGCTTACCCGGGAAGGGACAGCCCCAGCATTTT. Translating it yields CASSLPGKGQPQHF. The full variable domain, completed using reference TRBV7-2 and TRBJ1-5, is GAGVSQSPSNKVTEKGKDVELRCDPISGHTALYWYRQSLGQGLEFLIYFQGNSAPDKSGLPSDRFSAERTGGSVSTLTIQRTQQEDSAVYLCASSLPGKGQPQHFGDGTRLSIL.

This sequence joins TRBV11-3 and TRBJ2-2; D is unresolved. In germline, CDR1 is SGHNT, CDR2 YENEEA. The CDR3 runs 12 residues. With 11 bases removed from V and 5 bases from J, the gap between germline ends came to 12 bases. DNA of the CDR3: TGTGCCTACGGTCAACCGACCGGGGAGCTGTTTTTT. Protein product: CAYGQPTGELFF.

This chain links TRBV30 with TRBJ1-5, with 8 bases matching TRBD1. The CDR3 sequence is 17 residues long. Germline loops: CDR1 GTSNPN, CDR2 SVGIG (reference sequence). V was clipped by 4 bases and J by 0 bases; unmatched bases: 11. The CDR3 spells CAWKDRVDIYSNQPQHF. CDR3 bases: TGTGCCTGGAAGGACAGGGTGGATATATATAGCAATCAGCCCCAGCATTTT.

Regarding this clone: Other nucleotide sequences in the sample specify the same CDR3. The gene calls are TRBV7-2 and TRBJ2-5; 9 bases line up with TRBD1. CDR1 SGHTA and CDR2 FQGNSA come from the germline V gene. The CDR3 runs to 13 residues. The trim removed 4 bases at V and 5 bases at J, leaving 2 bases unmatched. CDR3 residues: CASSSDRGETQYF. The CDR3 DNA follows: TGTGCCAGCAGCTCTGACAGGGGGGAGACCCAGTACTTC.

V and J are TRBV9 and TRBJ1-2, with D possibly TRBD1 on 6 matching bases. Germline CDR1 is SGDLS and CDR2 is YYNGEE. Trimming took off 0 bases at V and 8 bases at J, with 20 bases between the two ends. There are 16 residues in the CDR3. CDR3 DNA sequence: TGTGCCAGCAGCGTAGATCTTGCGACAGGCATATCCGGCTACACCTTC. Encoded protein: CASSVDLATGISGYTF. Full variable domain (rest looked up from reference TRBV9 and TRBJ1-2): DSGVTQTPKHLITATGQRVTLRCSPRSGDLSVYWYQQSLDQGLQFLIQYYNGEERAKGNILERFSAQQFPDLHSELNLSSLELGDSALYFCASSVDLATGISGYTFGSGTRLTVV.

This clone came up a few times. The J gene is TRBJ1-3, the V gene TRBV3-1 (or the pseudogene TRBV3-2), with D possibly being TRBD1 (5 bases). This CDR3 spans 16 amino acids. The germline V gene has CDR1 LGHDT and CDR2 YNNKEL (reference sequence). V lost 4 bases and J lost 4, with 17 bases in between. CDR3 DNA: TGTGCCAGCAGCCGAACGACGGGGGTTGGAGGAAACACCATATATTTT. Protein: CASSRTTGVGGNTIYF.

The rearrangement links TRBV15 to TRBJ2-7; the match to TRBD1 covers 11 bases. Per germline, CDR1 LNHNV and CDR2 YYDKDF (reference sequence). The CDR3 spans 15 residues. Trimming at V came to 4 bases and at J to 3 bases, leaving 5 bases not matched to a gene. The CDR3 protein is CATSTGTGGFYEQYF. The CDR3 DNA reads as TGTGCCACCAGCACTGGGACAGGGGGATTCTACGAGCAGTACTTC.

V usage is TRBV30 and J usage is TRBJ1-1; 7 bases agree with TRBD1. The CDR3 runs 12 residues. J gave up 4 bases and V 4 bases, and 3 bases lay outside the gene matches. Germline V CDR1 and CDR2: GTSNPN, SVGIG (reference sequence). The CDR3 loop reads CAWNRGSTEAFF. CDR3 bases: TGTGCCTGGAACAGGGGAAGCACTGAAGCTTTCTTT.

The chain carries TRBV29-1 and TRBJ2-5; weak D call: TRBD1 (5 bases). The CDR3 has 12 residues. With 4 bases removed from V and 7 bases from J, the gap between germline ends came to 13 bases. Germline assignment: CDR1 SQVTM and CDR2 ANQGSEA. In nucleotides, the CDR3 is TGCAGCGTTGTGGTAGGGGTTGGGACCCAGTACTTC. Encoded protein: CSVVVGVGTQYF.

A single count supports this clone. V usage is TRBV2 and J usage is TRBJ2-1, with TRBD2 matching 12 bases. Germline CDR1 and CDR2: SNHLY and FYNNEI. The V gene end was trimmed by 7 bases and the J gene end by 6 bases; junction bases not matched to a gene: 16. CDR3 length: 18 residues. CDR3 coding DNA: TGTGCCAGCACCCCTGACAGATCCGGACTAGCGGGGCGCAATGAGCAGTTCTTC. This sequence encodes CASTPDRSGLAGRNEQFF. The full variable domain, rest sourced from reference TRBV2 and TRBJ2-1, is EPEVTQTPSHQVTQMGQEVILRCVPISNHLYFYWYRQILGQKVEFLVSFYNNEISEKSEIFDDQFSVERPDGSNFTLKIRSTKLEDSAMYFCASTPDRSGLAGRNEQFFGPGTRLTVL.

The chain carries TRBV7-2 and TRBJ1-2, with D unclear. The ends were cut back, 4 bases at V and 7 bases at J, with 16 bases in the middle. The CDR3 is 14 amino acids. Germline V gene lookup returns CDR1 SGHTA and CDR2 FQGNSA. Here the CDR3 DNA reads TGTGCCAGCAGCTCCAACGCGGGGATTGGTGGCTACACCTTC. Its protein is CASSSNAGIGGYTF.